Below are 30 T cell receptor beta chains sequenced from a single sample in a study of blood T cell repertoires in COVID-19. Sequenced by immunoSEQ multiplex PCR; TCRdb stores in-frame clones only, minus some. The repertoire includes under 200,000 clones, approximately 80% of them detected once, and roughly 11% sits in the top ten. The sample comprised PBMCs or T cells enriched from blood (not recorded which). These receptors all stem from a man aged 45-60 years who had recovered from COVID-19.

The chain couples TRBV7-8 to TRBJ1-2; possible D gene TRBD1, 6 bases. Trimming removed 5 bases at V and 1 base at J, with 11 bases between. Germline-derived CDR1 and CDR2 are SGHVS and FQNEAQ. The CDR3 runs 14 residues. The CDR3: CASSPTGNNYGYTF. CDR3 DNA: TGTGCCAGCAGCCCGACAGGAAATAACTATGGCTACACCTTC.

The sample holds one count of this clone. This chain links TRBV19 with TRBJ1-5; TRBD1 might be the D (5 bases). This CDR3 comprises 14 residues. Trimming shortened V by 3 bases and J by 7 bases, and 13 bases separated the two germline ends. Per germline, CDR1 LNHDA and CDR2 SQIVND (reference sequence). The CDR3 nucleotides are TGTGCCAGTAGTATCGCGGGACCGGGGCAGCCCCAGCATTTT. Translating gives CASSIAGPGQPQHF.

The chain has TRBV3-1 (or the pseudogene TRBV3-2) and TRBJ2-2; D is uncertain. The germline gives CDR1 LGHDT, CDR2 YNNKEL (reference sequence). The CDR3 loop spans 14 amino acids. With 2 bases removed from V and 6 bases from J, the gap between germline ends came to 10 bases. CDR3 protein: CASSQSSRPGELFF. CDR3 nucleotide sequence: TGTGCCAGCAGCCAATCCTCGCGTCCCGGGGAGCTGTTTTTT.

This clone was seen only once. V and J are TRBV19 and TRBJ2-2; 12 nucleotides line up with TRBD1. The J segment lost 7 bases and the V segment lost 4 bases, leaving 10 bases of the junction unmatched. CDR1 and CDR2 from the germline V gene are LNHDA and SQIVND (reference sequence). The CDR3 runs to 17 residues. The CDR3 nucleotides read TGTGCCAGTAGTAGAACCGGGACAGGGGGCATTAACGGGGAGCTGTTTTTT. Its protein is CASSRTGTGGINGELFF.

The chain recombines TRBV5-1 with TRBJ2-5, with D perhaps matching TRBD2 (5 bases). CDR1 is SGHRS and CDR2 is YFSETQ in the germline V gene. Trimming pared 0 bases from V and 5 bases from J, leaving 14 bases between. The CDR3 sequence is 15 residues long. CDR3 sequence: CASSLAGSVGETQYF. CDR3 DNA sequence: TGCGCCAGCAGCTTGGCCGGTAGCGTGGGTGAGACCCAGTACTTC.

J is TRBJ1-4 and V is TRBV30, with 7 nucleotides matching TRBD1. The CDR3 spans 13 residues. Germline loops: CDR1 GTSNPN, CDR2 SVGIG (reference sequence). V shed 5 bases and J 4 bases; nucleotides not matched to a gene: 4. Here the CDR3 reads CAWETGRNEKLFF. The CDR3, as DNA: TGTGCCTGGGAGACAGGGCGTAATGAAAAACTGTTTTTT.

This clone was seen a few times. The genes are TRBV5-6 and TRBJ1-1, with 7 bases lining up with TRBD1. V lost 4 bases to trimming and J lost 3 bases; unmatched junction nucleotides: 9. CDR1 and CDR2 from the germline V gene are SGHDT and YYEEEE. The CDR3 runs to 15 residues. The CDR3 nucleotides read TGTGCCAGCAGCGGATGGACAGGCCCCTACACTGAAGCTTTCTTT. It yields the protein CASSGWTGPYTEAFF.

The chain is built from TRBV5-1 and TRBJ2-3, with 7 bases identical to TRBD2. J lost 2 bases, V lost 1 base, and 7 bases had no gene match. Per the germline V gene, CDR1 is SGHRS and CDR2 is YFSETQ. The CDR3 totals 16 residues. CDR3 region: CASSLKASGSTDTQYF. The DNA of the CDR3 is TGCGCCAGCAGCTTGAAGGCTAGCGGTTCCACAGATACGCAGTATTTT.

The V gene is TRBV19, the J gene TRBJ2-5, with D perhaps matching TRBD1 (7 bases). The CDR3 consists of 14 residues. Trimming cost V 1 base and J 4 bases, with 10 bases left between them. Germline V gene sequence: CDR1 LNHDA, CDR2 SQIVND (reference sequence). The CDR3 protein is CASSIGQGGETQYF. For the CDR3, the DNA is TGTGCCAGTAGTATAGGACAGGGAGGAGAGACCCAGTACTTC. Based on the CDR3 plus reference TRBV19 and TRBJ2-5, the full variable domain is DGGITQSPKYLFRKEGQNVTLSCEQNLNHDAMYWYRQDPGQGLRLIYYSQIVNDFQKGDIAEGYSVSREKKESFPLTVTSAQKNPTAFYLCASSIGQGGETQYFGPGTRLLVL.

CDR3 bases: TGTGCCAGCAGCTTCATGCCTCACAGGGGCTCTAGCTCCTACGAGCAGTACTTC. Its protein product is CASSFMPHRGSSSYEQYF. The V and J genes are TRBV5-5 and TRBJ2-7; the match to TRBD1 covers 7 bases. V dropped 2 bases and J dropped 0; count of bases not matched to a gene: 14. This CDR3 spans 18 amino acids. Germline V gives CDR1 SGHKS, CDR2 YYEKEE (reference sequence).

This sequence joins TRBV10-3 and TRBJ1-3; TRBD1 aligns across 8 bases. CDR1 ENHRY and CDR2 SYGVKD come from the germline V gene. Unmatched junction bases numbered 5, after V lost 11 bases and J lost 2 bases. This CDR3 has 13 amino acids. CDR3 in DNA: TGTGCCGCGCGACAGGGGACTGGAAACACCATATATTTT. Its translation is CAARQGTGNTIYF.

The chain is built from TRBV18 and TRBJ1-2, with TRBD1 as a possible D gene (5 bases). Germline values: CDR1 KGHSH, CDR2 LQKENI. V gave up 2 bases and J gave up 6 bases, with 19 bases separating them. This CDR3 spans 16 amino acids. The CDR3 here is CASSPYIGDSKDGYTF. As DNA, the CDR3 is TGTGCCAGCTCACCATATATAGGGGACTCGAAGGATGGCTACACCTTC. The variable domain in full, completed from reference TRBV18 and TRBJ1-2, reads NAGVMQNPRHLVRRRGQEARLRCSPMKGHSHVYWYRQLPEEGLKFMVYLQKENIIDESGMPKERFSAEFPKEGPSILRIQQVVRGDSAAYFCASSPYIGDSKDGYTFGSGTRLTVV.

There are a few counts of this clone. The chain combines TRBV7-2 with TRBJ2-7; D gene uncertain. V shed 2 bases and J shed 2 bases, with 10 bases lying between them. Germline CDR1 reads SGHTA; CDR2 reads FQGNSA. CDR3 length equals 14 residues. The CDR3 region has the DNA TGTGCCAGCAGCTTATCTCGCGACACCTACGAGCAGTACTTC. This gives the protein CASSLSRDTYEQYF.

This clone was seen more than once but under ten times. The V gene is TRBV5-6, the J gene TRBJ2-3; TRBD2 matches 8 bases. This CDR3 comprises 16 residues. J gave up 2 bases and V 2 bases, and 7 bases lay outside the gene matches. The germline gives CDR1 SGHDT, CDR2 YYEEEE. Written as DNA, the CDR3 is TGTGCCAGCAGCTTTCCTAGGACTAGCTACACAGATACGCAGTATTTT. Its translation is CASSFPRTSYTDTQYF.

The rearrangement uses TRBV19 and TRBJ2-6; D possibly corresponds to TRBD1 (6 bases). The V gene lost 5 bases and the J gene lost 0 bases, with 8 bases spanning the gap. The CDR3 runs 15 residues. CDR1 is LNHDA and CDR2 is SQIVND in the germline V gene (reference sequence). The CDR3 region has the DNA TGTGCCAGTAGTTCCAGGGGCTCTGGGGCCAACGTCCTGACTTTC. Residues: CASSSRGSGANVLTF.

The CDR3 DNA follows: TGTGCCAGCAACCTCCGGGGGGACAGGGCTCGAAACACCGGGGAGCTGTTTTTT. The encoded protein is CASNLRGDRARNTGELFF. The V gene is TRBV5-4, the J gene TRBJ2-2, with 9 bases lining up with TRBD1. This CDR3 contains 18 residues. With 6 bases clipped from V and 2 bases from J, the junction kept 14 bases outside the gene matches. In germline, CDR1 is SGHNT, CDR2 YYREEE (reference sequence).

In the case of this clone: Other DNA sequences in the same sample also yield this CDR3. The rearrangement uses TRBV3-1 (or the pseudogene TRBV3-2) and TRBJ2-3; perhaps TRBD2 as D (5 bases). This CDR3 comprises 17 residues. Germline CDR1 LGHDT, CDR2 YNNKEL (reference sequence). V lost 4 bases and J lost 4, with 21 bases in between. CDR3 nucleotide sequence: TGTGCCAGCAGCCTAAACCCACCGGGATCCCCGTCAGATACGCAGTATTTT. Its protein is CASSLNPPGSPSDTQYF.

The chain has TRBV9 and TRBJ2-2; D perhaps matches TRBD1 (5 bases). Trimming left V 3 bases short and J 3 bases short, with 6 bases between. The germline CDR1 and CDR2 sequences are SGDLS and YYNGEE. This CDR3 has 13 residues. CDR3 coding DNA: TGTGCCAGCAGCGAACAGGACACCGGGGAGCTGTTTTTT. Its protein is CASSEQDTGELFF.

The chain couples TRBV7-9 to TRBJ1-6, with TRBD1 as a possible D gene (5 bases). The CDR3 is made up of 14 amino acids. V dropped 11 bases and J dropped 5 bases, with 16 bases sitting between them. CDR1 and CDR2 (germline): SEHNR, FQNEAQ (reference sequence). CDR3 nucleotides: TGTGCCTTAGGCGGCGACAGCAATAATTCACCCCTCCACTTT. Translation gives CALGGDSNNSPLHF.

The V and J genes are TRBV29-1 and TRBJ1-2; TRBD1 agrees at 8 bases. The length of the CDR3 is 12 residues. Per the germline V gene, CDR1 is SQVTM and CDR2 is ANQGSEA. Trimming cost V 7 bases and J 6 bases; bases outside gene matches: 7. CDR3 nucleotide sequence: TGCAGCGCAACGGACAGGGTGCATGGCTACACCTTC. This translates into CSATDRVHGYTF.

V is TRBV4-1 and J is TRBJ2-5; TRBD2 is a possible D gene (6 bases). CDR3 size: 16 residues. Per germline, CDR1 MGHRA and CDR2 YSYEKL. Trimming took 0 bases from V and 5 from J, leaving 16 bases between them. For the CDR3, the DNA is TGCGCCAGCAGCCAAGATCTCCTACCGGGGAGGGAGACCCAGTACTTC. Translated: CASSQDLLPGRETQYF.

This CDR3 reads CASSLASGRNTGELFF. Here the CDR3 DNA reads TGTGCCAGCAGTTTGGCTAGCGGGAGAAACACCGGGGAGCTGTTTTTT. This chain links TRBV6-5 with TRBJ2-2; 10 bases line up with TRBD2. The V gene's germline CDR1 is MNHEY and CDR2 SVGAGI. Trimming removed 4 bases from V and 2 bases from J; junction bases left unmatched: 4. The CDR3 consists of 16 residues.

This chain links TRBV28 with TRBJ1-2; possibly TRBD1 for D (5 bases). Germline loops: CDR1 MDHEN, CDR2 SYDVKM. Trimming removed 8 bases at V and 0 bases at J, with 10 bases between. This CDR3 has 13 residues. The CDR3 DNA reads as TGTGCCAGCTCCTGGGGGGCTAACTATGGCTACACCTTC. Translated, it gives CASSWGANYGYTF.

This chain joins TRBV7-6 and TRBJ1-3; the D gene is possibly TRBD1 (5 bases). The germline V and J ends were trimmed by 3 bases and 3 bases, with 9 bases remaining between them. The germline V gene encodes CDR1 SGHVS and CDR2 FNYEAQ. The CDR3 runs 14 residues. The CDR3 DNA reads TGTGCCAGCAGCTTTCGGGGGGATGGAAACACCATATATTTT. It is translated as CASSFRGDGNTIYF.

The J gene is TRBJ2-1, the V gene TRBV19; 9 bases fit TRBD1. The CDR3 is 17 residues long. V lost 0 bases and J lost 3; bases outside the gene matches: 6. In germline, CDR1 is LNHDA, CDR2 SQIVND (reference sequence). CDR3 sequence reads: CASSIDTPDRGYNEQFF. For the CDR3, the DNA is TGTGCCAGTAGTATAGATACTCCGGACAGGGGCTACAATGAGCAGTTCTTC.

The chain carries TRBV19 and TRBJ1-5; D uncertain. V was shortened by 4 bases and J by 9 bases, with 10 bases between the two germline ends. This CDR3 comprises 12 residues. In germline, CDR1 is LNHDA, CDR2 SQIVND (reference sequence). As DNA, the CDR3 is TGTGCCAGTAGTACGAGCCTCTTGCCCCAGCATTTT. Protein: CASSTSLLPQHF.

The genes are TRBV18 and TRBJ1-4; D ambiguous. This CDR3 contains 18 residues. V was pared by 7 bases and J by 0 bases, with 21 bases between. Germline V gene data show CDR1 as KGHSH and CDR2 as LQKENI. CDR3 sequence reads: CASLKDGRKLATNEKLFF. The CDR3 bases are TGTGCCAGCTTAAAGGACGGGAGAAAACTTGCAACTAATGAAAAACTGTTTTTT.

The gene calls are TRBV11-2 and TRBJ2-5; 13 bases match TRBD2. Trimming removed 5 bases from V and 0 bases from J; junction bases left unmatched: 3. CDR1 and CDR2 (germline): SGHAT, FQNNGV. The CDR3 runs to 16 residues. The CDR3 reads CASSKLAGGNQETQYF. CDR3 DNA: TGTGCCAGCAGCAAACTAGCGGGGGGGAACCAAGAGACCCAGTACTTC.

J is TRBJ1-5 and V is TRBV5-1, with D possibly being TRBD1 (6 bases). Germline CDR1 is SGHRS and CDR2 is YFSETQ. The V end was cut by 4 bases, the J end by 0 bases, with 14 bases between. The CDR3 runs 16 residues. Written as DNA, the CDR3 is TGCGCCAGCAGCGATAAGGGACAAGCTAGCAATCAGCCCCAGCATTTT. This codes for CASSDKGQASNQPQHF.

The CDR3, as DNA: TGTGCCAGCAGCTCGGCAGGAATCAATGCGGGGCAGTACTTC. Translation gives CASSSAGINAGQYF. The chain carries TRBV5-6 and TRBJ2-7; TRBD2 might be the D (5 bases). Trimming shortened V by 3 bases and J by 9 bases, and 19 bases separated the two germline ends. The germline CDR1 and CDR2 sequences are SGHDT and YYEEEE. This CDR3 is 14 amino acids long. Combining the CDR3 with reference TRBV5-6 and TRBJ2-7 gives the whole variable domain DAGVTQSPTHLIKTRGQQVTLRCSPKSGHDTVSWYQQALGQGPQFIFQYYEEEERQRGNFPDRFSGHQFPNYSSELNVNALLLGDSALYLCASSSAGINAGQYFGPGTRLTVT.